This entry is about one TCR beta chain. Deletions cut 6 bases from V and 1 base from J, with 30 bases between. The CDR3 has 19 amino acids. Looked up from germline, CDR1 is SQVTM and CDR2 is ANQGSEA. This sample was included in a study of blood T cell repertoires in COVID-19. Study-level information: From the United States, Italy and Spain came samples of acute and convalescent COVID-19. Sources were T cells, B-cell-depleted T cells, or PBMCs; the material itself was cDNA or gDNA.

Under the authors' procedure: Counts of nucleated cells, estimated from reference gene primer amplification, were obtained. The method was immunoSEQ multiplex PCR; TCRdb's version includes in-frame clones alone and lacks a portion of them. Clonal size and the V and J genes are those of that table, whereas D and trimming came from the DNA. The data show 150,000 to 200,000 clones, with approximately 80% seen just once and roughly 11% held by the top ten. This chain uses TRBV29-1 with TRBJ1-1; tentatively, D is TRBD1 (6 bases). The origin of this receptor is a human donor in a cohort sampled during active COVID-19. Sequenced input: peripheral blood. The CDR3 coding sequence is TGCAGCGTGGGCCCTATAGGGGGTTCGGGTTCTTCCAGGAACACTGAAGCTTTCTTT. This codes for CSVGPIGGSGSSRNTEAFF.